The clone carrying this T cell receptor (beta chain) was recorded many times. This entry belongs to a study of T-cell reconstitution after alpha-beta-depleted transplantation in children. Trimming removed 4 bases from V and 0 bases from J; junction bases left unmatched: 8. Germline V lookup: CDR1 SGHRS, CDR2 YFSETQ. The CDR3 spans 17 residues. Unique molecular identifiers were incorporated when the TCRbeta library was constructed. In TCRdb, the PCR reads were re-called with MiXCR into one record per CDR3 protein. Altogether about 110,000 distinct CDR3 sequences are present, 10% to 13% being singletons, with the ten largest covering approximately 7.9%.

Sequencing used PBMCs from the stem cell graft donor, obtained from the stem cell graft. The V and J genes are TRBV5-1 and TRBJ2-7; TRBD2 agrees at 12 bases. This TCR was recovered from a human donor who donated a stem cell graft to a child with acute lymphoblastic leukemia. CDR3: CASSTGLAGPSSYEQYF. The CDR3 DNA reads as TGCGCCAGCAGCACGGGACTAGCGGGCCCTTCCTCCTACGAGCAGTACTTC. Variable domain in full (rest from reference TRBV5-1 and TRBJ2-7): KAGVTQTPRYLIKTRGQQVTLSCSPISGHRSVSWYQQTPGQGLQFLFEYFSETQRNKGNFPGRFSGRQFSNSRSEMNVSTLELGDSALYLCASSTGLAGPSSYEQYFGPGTRLTVT.